The next 13 T cell receptor beta chains were all read from a single sample in a study of read filtering for tumor transcriptome and immune sequencing. This library used around 400 ng RNA and molecular barcoded adaptors spanning alpha/delta and beta/gamma chains. TCRdb re-analysed the reads in MiXCR, keeping a single row per CDR3 protein. The table has more than 55,000 distinct CDR3 sequences, around 20% seen once; the top ten hold roughly 11%. Sequencing was performed on a population of CD138-negative cells sorted from bone marrow. The origin of the receptors is a donor aged 40 or older with multiple myeloma.

This clonotype was found a few times. The chain is built from TRBV5-1 and TRBJ1-2, with TRBD1 matching over 10 bases. V lost 3 bases to trimming and J lost 4 bases; unmatched junction nucleotides: 3. This CDR3 comprises 14 residues. CDR1 is SGHRS and CDR2 is YFSETQ in the germline V gene. The CDR3 loop reads CASSWGQGSYGYTF. The CDR3 DNA reads TGCGCCAGCAGCTGGGGACAGGGGAGCTATGGCTACACCTTC.

Regarding this clonotype: The germline gene is not matched at one end of the junction; a read error may be the cause. V gene TRBV7-2 combines with J gene TRBJ2-1; the match to TRBD1 covers 7 bases. This CDR3 has 14 residues. Germline CDR1 is SGHTA and CDR2 is FQGNSA. CDR3 in DNA: TGTGCCAGCAACCGGGACAGAGCGTACAATGAGCAGCTCTTC. It yields the protein CASNRDRAYNEQLF.

This clonotype came up many times. V is TRBV7-6 and J is TRBJ2-5, with D unresolved. This CDR3 is 14 amino acids long. CDR1 is SGHVS and CDR2 is FNYEAQ in the germline V gene. V was cut by 2 bases and J by 0 bases, with 7 bases left in between. CDR3 residues: CASSLTRYQETQYF. DNA for the CDR3: TGTGCCAGCAGCTTAACCCGGTACCAAGAGACCCAGTACTTC.

The chain recombines TRBV10-2 with TRBJ1-4; D is undetermined. The ends were cut back, 8 bases at V and 1 base at J, with 11 bases in the middle. Germline-derived CDR1 and CDR2 are WSHSY and SAAADI. This CDR3 comprises 14 residues. This CDR3 is CASGIVGTNEKLFF. The CDR3 DNA is TGCGCCAGCGGCATAGTTGGAACTAATGAAAAACTGTTTTTT.

This clonotype was picked up many times. J is TRBJ2-7 and V is TRBV6-5; D unclear. Germline-derived CDR1 and CDR2 are MNHEY and SVGAGI. The germline V and J ends were trimmed by 6 bases and 3 bases, with 12 bases remaining between them. The CDR3 contains 13 residues. CDR3: CASSPDRDYEQYF. As DNA, the CDR3 is TGTGCCAGCAGCCCAGACCGTGACTACGAGCAGTACTTC.

Of note for this clonotype: A single base separates this from a much larger clone, so it may be a read error. The rearrangement links TRBV11-2 to TRBJ1-1; perhaps TRBD1 as D (6 bases). The length of the CDR3 is 14 residues. In germline, CDR1 is SGHAT, CDR2 FQNNGV. V lost 2 bases and J 8 bases, leaving 15 bases between the germline ends. The CDR3 bases are TGTGCCAGCAGCTTACCCCGACAGGAACCCGAAGCTTTCTTT. Translation gives CASSLPRQEPEAFF. The full variable domain, its missing parts supplied by reference TRBV11-2 and TRBJ1-1, is EAGVAQSPRYKIIEKRQSVAFWCNPISGHATLYWYQQILGQGPKLLIQFQNNGVVDDSQLPKDRFSAERLKGVDSTLKIQPAKLEDSAVYLCASSLPRQEPEAFFGQGTRLTVV.

Ten or more counts support this clonotype. This chain joins TRBV29-1 and TRBJ1-1; possible D gene TRBD1, 5 bases. Germline V gene data show CDR1 as SQVTM and CDR2 as ANQGSEA. The CDR3 covers 12 residues. Deletions cut 4 bases from V and 1 base from J, with 7 bases between. In DNA, the CDR3 is TGCAGCGTTGTTGGGGGGAACACTGAAGCTTTCTTT. Amino acids: CSVVGGNTEAFF.

This clonotype was counted many times. The CDR3 nucleotides read TGTGCCAGCAGCTTGTGGGACGGAAACAATGAGCAGTTCTTC. As protein: CASSLWDGNNEQFF. This chain uses TRBV11-1 with TRBJ2-1, with D possibly called TRBD1 or TRBD2 (5 bases each). In germline, CDR1 is SGHAT, CDR2 FQDESV (reference sequence). The CDR3 length is 14 residues. Trimming shortened V by 3 bases and J by 5 bases, and 11 bases separated the two germline ends.

This clonotype has at least ten counts. The V and J genes are TRBV14 and TRBJ1-1; the D is unclear. V was shortened by 0 bases and J by 0 bases, with 11 bases between the two germline ends. Germline CDR1 SGHDN, CDR2 FVKESK. This CDR3 is built from 16 residues. The CDR3, as DNA: TGTGCCAGCAGCCAAGAACGGGATAGGATGAACACTGAAGCTTTCTTT. Amino acids: CASSQERDRMNTEAFF.

In its sample, this clonotype was seen many times. J is TRBJ2-3 and V is TRBV5-1, with D hard to call. With 0 bases removed from V and 0 bases from J, the gap between germline ends came to 8 bases. This CDR3 spans 15 amino acids. CDR1 and CDR2 (germline): SGHRS, YFSETQ. CDR3 DNA sequence: TGCGCCAGCAGCTTGGAAGCCCCTAGCACAGATACGCAGTATTTT. Encoded protein: CASSLEAPSTDTQYF.

Concerning this clonotype itself: A clone one base away is much larger, so this may be a read error. The chain couples TRBV4-2 to TRBJ2-1, with D possibly being TRBD2 (5 bases). The end of the DNA fits TRBJ2-5 better, so the J call may be wrong. Germline V CDR1 and CDR2: LGHNA, YNFKEQ. This CDR3 has 15 amino acids. The CDR3 sequence is CASSQKSGFGETQYF. CDR3 in DNA: TGTGCCAGCAGCCAAAAGTCGGGGTTTGGGGAGACCCAGTACTTC.

The genes are TRBV30 and TRBJ2-1, with 12 bases fitting TRBD1. Germline V CDR1 and CDR2: GTSNPN, SVGIG (reference sequence). The CDR3 runs to 15 residues. J lost 8 bases, V lost 3 bases, and 8 bases had no gene match. The CDR3, as DNA: TGTGCCTGGAGGATGTGGGGGACAGGGGGCGATGAGCAGTTCTTC. Amino acid sequence: CAWRMWGTGGDEQFF.

This clonotype occurred many times. The chain joins TRBV30 to TRBJ2-6; D is undetermined. V was shortened by 3 bases and J by 0 bases, with 15 bases between the two germline ends. Germline V gives CDR1 GTSNPN, CDR2 SVGIG (reference sequence). The CDR3 runs 17 residues. The CDR3 region is CAWREGLPLSGANVLTF. The DNA for the CDR3 is TGTGCCTGGAGAGAAGGCCTCCCCCTCTCTGGGGCCAACGTCCTGACTTTC.